This T cell receptor (beta chain) was retrieved from a study of early T cells in non-severe SARS-CoV-2 infection. For the study at large: The authors sequenced bulk RNA from unsorted whole blood, leaving chains unpaired. Findings of the study overall: Matching with VDJdb favored anti-spike CD8 responses (missing private and CD4 specificities).

There are 15 residues in the CDR3. Germline V gene lookup returns CDR1 KGHSH and CDR2 LQKENI. Deletions cut 6 bases from V and 5 bases from J, with 17 bases between. This clonotype has a count of ten or more. Its antigen is not identified. Unique molecular identifiers were affixed to single, distinct cDNA molecules. One entry per CDR3 protein, called by TCRdb with MiXCR from the 5' RACE reads. The sample has fewer than 50,000 distinct CDR3 sequences, roughly 6% seen once. The TCR sequence derives from an adult who was a healthcare worker with PCR-confirmed SARS-CoV-2 infection or an uninfected control (not recorded which). The specimen sequenced was whole blood. The rearrangement joins TRBV18 to TRBJ2-1, with D maybe TRBD2 (6 bases). The CDR3 region is CASSFAGSWDNEQFF. The CDR3 coding sequence is TGTGCCAGCTCGTTCGCGGGGTCCTGGGACAATGAGCAGTTCTTC.